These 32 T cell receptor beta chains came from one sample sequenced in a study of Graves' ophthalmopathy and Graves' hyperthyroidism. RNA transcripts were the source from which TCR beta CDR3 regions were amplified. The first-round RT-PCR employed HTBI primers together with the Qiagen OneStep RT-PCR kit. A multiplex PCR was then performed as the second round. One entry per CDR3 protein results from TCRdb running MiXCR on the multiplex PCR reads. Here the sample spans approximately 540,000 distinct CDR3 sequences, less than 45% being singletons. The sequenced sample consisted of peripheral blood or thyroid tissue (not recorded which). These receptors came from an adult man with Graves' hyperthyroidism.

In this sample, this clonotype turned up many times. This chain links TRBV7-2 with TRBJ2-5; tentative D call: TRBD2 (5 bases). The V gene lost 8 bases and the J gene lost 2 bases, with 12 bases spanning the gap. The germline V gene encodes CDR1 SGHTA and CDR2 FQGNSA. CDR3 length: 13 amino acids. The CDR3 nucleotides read TGTGCCAGCGGGGTTAGCGCACAAGAGACCCAGTACTTC. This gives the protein CASGVSAQETQYF.

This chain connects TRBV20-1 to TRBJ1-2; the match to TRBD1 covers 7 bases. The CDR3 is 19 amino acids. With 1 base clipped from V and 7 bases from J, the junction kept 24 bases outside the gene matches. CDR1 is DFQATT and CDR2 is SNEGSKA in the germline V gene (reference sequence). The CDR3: CSARAQMRTGSLLFSGYTF. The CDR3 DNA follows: TGCAGTGCTAGAGCTCAAATGCGGACAGGATCCTTATTGTTTTCTGGCTACACCTTC.

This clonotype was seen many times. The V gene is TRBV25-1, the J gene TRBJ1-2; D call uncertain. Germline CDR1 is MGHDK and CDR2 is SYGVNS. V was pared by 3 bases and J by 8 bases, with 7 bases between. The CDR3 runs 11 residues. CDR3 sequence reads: CASSEGWGYTF. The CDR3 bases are TGTGCCAGCAGTGAGGGTTGGGGCTACACCTTC.

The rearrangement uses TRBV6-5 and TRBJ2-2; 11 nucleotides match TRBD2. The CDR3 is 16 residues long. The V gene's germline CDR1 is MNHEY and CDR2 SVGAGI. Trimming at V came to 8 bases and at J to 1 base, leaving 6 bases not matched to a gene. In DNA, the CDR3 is TGTGCCAGCGCCTCCGGGACTAGCGGGAACACCGGGGAGCTGTTTTTT. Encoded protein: CASASGTSGNTGELFF.

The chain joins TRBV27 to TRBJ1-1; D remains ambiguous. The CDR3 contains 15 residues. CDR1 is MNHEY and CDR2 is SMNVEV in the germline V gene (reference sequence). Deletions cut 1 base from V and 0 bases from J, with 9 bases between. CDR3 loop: CASSLYGDLNTEAFF. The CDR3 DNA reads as TGTGCCAGCAGTTTATATGGGGATCTGAACACTGAAGCTTTCTTT.

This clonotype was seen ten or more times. For the CDR3, the DNA is TGTGCCAGCAGCGGGGGTAGCGGGTATGCACAAGAGACCCAGTACTTC. It yields the protein CASSGGSGYAQETQYF. This sequence joins TRBV11-2 and TRBJ2-5; 7 nucleotides align to TRBD2. The V gene end was trimmed by 5 bases and the J gene end by 2 bases; junction bases not matched to a gene: 11. Germline V gives CDR1 SGHAT, CDR2 FQNNGV. This CDR3 is 16 amino acids long.

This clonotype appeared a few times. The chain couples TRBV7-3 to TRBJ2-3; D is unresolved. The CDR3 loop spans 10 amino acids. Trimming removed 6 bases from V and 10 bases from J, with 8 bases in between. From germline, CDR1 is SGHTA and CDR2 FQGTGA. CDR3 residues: CASSVVAQYF. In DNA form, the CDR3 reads TGTGCCAGCAGTGTGGTGGCGCAGTATTTT.

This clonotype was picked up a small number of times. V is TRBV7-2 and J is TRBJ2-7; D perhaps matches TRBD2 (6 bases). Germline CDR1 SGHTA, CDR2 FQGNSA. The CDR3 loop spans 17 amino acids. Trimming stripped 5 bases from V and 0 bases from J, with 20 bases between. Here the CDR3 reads CASSPIAGLSSSYEQYF. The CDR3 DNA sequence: TGTGCCAGCAGCCCTATTGCGGGGCTCTCTAGCTCCTACGAGCAGTACTTC.

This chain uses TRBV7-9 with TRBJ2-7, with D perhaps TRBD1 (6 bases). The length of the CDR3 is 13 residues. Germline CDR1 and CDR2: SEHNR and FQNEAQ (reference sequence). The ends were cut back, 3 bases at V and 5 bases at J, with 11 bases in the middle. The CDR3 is CASSLGHRNEQYF. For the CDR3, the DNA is TGTGCCAGCAGCTTGGGACACAGGAACGAGCAGTACTTC. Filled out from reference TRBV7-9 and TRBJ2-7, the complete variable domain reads DTGVSQNPRHKITKRGQNVTFRCDPISEHNRLYWYRQTLGQGPEFLTYFQNEAQLEKSRLLSDRFSAERPKGSFSTLEIQRTEQGDSAMYLCASSLGHRNEQYFGPGTRLTVT.

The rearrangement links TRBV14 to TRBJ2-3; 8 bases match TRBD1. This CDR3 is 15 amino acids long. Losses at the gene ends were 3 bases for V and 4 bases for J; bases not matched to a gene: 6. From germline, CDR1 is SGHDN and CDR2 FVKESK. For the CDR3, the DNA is TGTGCCAGCAGCCATGACCGACAGGGGCCAGATACGCAGTATTTT. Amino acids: CASSHDRQGPDTQYF.

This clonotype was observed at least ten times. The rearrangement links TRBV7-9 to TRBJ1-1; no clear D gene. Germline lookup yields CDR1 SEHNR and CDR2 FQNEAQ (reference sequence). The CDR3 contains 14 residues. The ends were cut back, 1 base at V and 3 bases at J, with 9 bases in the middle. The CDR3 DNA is TGTGCCAGCAGCTTAGATCCGACCGACACTGAAGCTTTCTTT. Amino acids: CASSLDPTDTEAFF.

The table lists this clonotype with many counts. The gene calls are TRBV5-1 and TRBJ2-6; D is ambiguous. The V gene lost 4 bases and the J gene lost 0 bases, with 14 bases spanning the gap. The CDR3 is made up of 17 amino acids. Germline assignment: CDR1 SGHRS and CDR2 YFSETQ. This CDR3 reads CASSPGEHDSGANVLTF. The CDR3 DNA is TGCGCCAGCAGCCCAGGCGAACACGACTCTGGGGCCAACGTCCTGACTTTC.

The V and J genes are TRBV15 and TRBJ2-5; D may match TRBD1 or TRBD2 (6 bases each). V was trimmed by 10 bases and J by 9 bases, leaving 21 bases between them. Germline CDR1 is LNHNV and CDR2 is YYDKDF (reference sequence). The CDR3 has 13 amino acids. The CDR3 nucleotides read TGTGCCAGCAGGCAGGGGATAAGGGAGGCCCAGTACTTC. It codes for CASRQGIREAQYF. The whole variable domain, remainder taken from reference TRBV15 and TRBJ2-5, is DAMVIQNPRYQVTQFGKPVTLSCSQTLNHNVMYWYQQKSSQAPKLLFHYYDKDFNNEADTPDNFQSRRPNTSFCFLDIRSPGLGDTAMYLCASRQGIREAQYFGPGTRLLVL.

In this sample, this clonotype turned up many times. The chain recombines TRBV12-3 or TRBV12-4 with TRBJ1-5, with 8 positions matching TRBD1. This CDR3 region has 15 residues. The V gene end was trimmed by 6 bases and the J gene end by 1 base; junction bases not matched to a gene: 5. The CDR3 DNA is TGTGCCAGCAGGTCTGGACAGGGAAGCAATCAGCCCCAGCATTTT. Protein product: CASRSGQGSNQPQHF.

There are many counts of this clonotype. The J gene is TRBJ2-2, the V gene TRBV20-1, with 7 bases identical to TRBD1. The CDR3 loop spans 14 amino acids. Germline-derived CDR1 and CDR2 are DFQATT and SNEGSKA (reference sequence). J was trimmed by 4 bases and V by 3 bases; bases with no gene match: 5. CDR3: CSARKGATTGELFF. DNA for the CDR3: TGCAGTGCTAGGAAGGGGGCAACCACCGGGGAGCTGTTTTTT.

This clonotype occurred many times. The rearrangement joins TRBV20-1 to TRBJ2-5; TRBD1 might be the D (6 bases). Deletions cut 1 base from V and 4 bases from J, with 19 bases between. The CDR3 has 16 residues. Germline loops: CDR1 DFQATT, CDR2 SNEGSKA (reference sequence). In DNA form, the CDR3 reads TGCAGTGCTAGAGGATCGGCAGGGGCGGACGGAGAGACCCAGTACTTC. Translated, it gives CSARGSAGADGETQYF.

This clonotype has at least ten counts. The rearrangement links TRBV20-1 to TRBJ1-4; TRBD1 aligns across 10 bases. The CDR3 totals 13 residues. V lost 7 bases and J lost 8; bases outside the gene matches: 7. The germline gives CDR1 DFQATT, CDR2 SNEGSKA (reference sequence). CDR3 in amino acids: CSGRDRGQEKLFF. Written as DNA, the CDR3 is TGCAGTGGCCGGGACAGGGGACAAGAAAAACTGTTTTTT.

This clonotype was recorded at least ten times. CDR3 loop: CASSLGQTSGNTIYF. The CDR3 nucleotides read TGTGCCAGCAGCTTAGGACAGACCTCTGGAAACACCATATATTTT. The V gene is TRBV7-6, the J gene TRBJ1-3, with a weak D call TRBD1 (5 bases). The germline gives CDR1 SGHVS, CDR2 FNYEAQ. V lost 1 base and J 0 bases, leaving 7 bases between the germline ends. This CDR3 is 15 amino acids long.

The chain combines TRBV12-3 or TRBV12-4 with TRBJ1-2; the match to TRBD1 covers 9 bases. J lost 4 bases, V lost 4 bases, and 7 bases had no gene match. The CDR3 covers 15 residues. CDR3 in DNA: TGTGCCAGCAGTTCAGGACAGGGGTCGTTCTATGGCTACACCTTC. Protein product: CASSSGQGSFYGYTF.

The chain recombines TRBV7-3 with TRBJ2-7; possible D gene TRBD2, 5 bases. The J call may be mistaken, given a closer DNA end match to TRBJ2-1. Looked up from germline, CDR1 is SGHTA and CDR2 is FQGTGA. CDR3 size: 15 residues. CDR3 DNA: TGTGCCAGCAGCTTAACAAGCCTAGCTGTGGATGAGCAGTTCTTC. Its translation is CASSLTSLAVDEQFF.

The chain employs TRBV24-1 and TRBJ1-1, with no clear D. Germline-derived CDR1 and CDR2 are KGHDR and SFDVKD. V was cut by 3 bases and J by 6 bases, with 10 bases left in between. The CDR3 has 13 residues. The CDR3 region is CATSDDGSPEAFF. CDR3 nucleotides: TGTGCCACCAGTGATGACGGGTCCCCTGAAGCTTTCTTT.

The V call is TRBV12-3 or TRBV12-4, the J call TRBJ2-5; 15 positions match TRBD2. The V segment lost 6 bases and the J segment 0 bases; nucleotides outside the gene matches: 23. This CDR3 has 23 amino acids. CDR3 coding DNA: TGTGCCAGCAGCTTGGTCCCGGGGAGATACGGACTAGCGGGGGGGATGTACCAAGAGACCCAGTACTTC. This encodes CASSLVPGRYGLAGGMYQETQYF.

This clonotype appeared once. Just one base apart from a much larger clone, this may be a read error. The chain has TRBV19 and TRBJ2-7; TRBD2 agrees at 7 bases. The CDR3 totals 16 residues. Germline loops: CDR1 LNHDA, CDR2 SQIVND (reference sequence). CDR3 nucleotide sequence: TGTGCCAGTAGTCAAGGGTATGGTGGGAGGGCCTACGTGCAGTACTTC. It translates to CASSQGYGGRAYVQYF.

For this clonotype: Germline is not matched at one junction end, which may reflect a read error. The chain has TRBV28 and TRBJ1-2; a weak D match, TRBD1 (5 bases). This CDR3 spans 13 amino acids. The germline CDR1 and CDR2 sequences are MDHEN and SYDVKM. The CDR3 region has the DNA TGTGCCAGCACCTCCGGGGCTTCCTATTGCTACACCTTC. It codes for CASTSGASYCYTF.

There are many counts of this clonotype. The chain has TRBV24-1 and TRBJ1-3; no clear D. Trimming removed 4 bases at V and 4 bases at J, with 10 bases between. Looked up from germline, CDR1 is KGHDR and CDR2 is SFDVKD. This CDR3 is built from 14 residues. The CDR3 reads CATSDPVAGNTIYF. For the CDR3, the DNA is TGTGCCACCAGTGACCCAGTTGCCGGAAACACCATATATTTT.

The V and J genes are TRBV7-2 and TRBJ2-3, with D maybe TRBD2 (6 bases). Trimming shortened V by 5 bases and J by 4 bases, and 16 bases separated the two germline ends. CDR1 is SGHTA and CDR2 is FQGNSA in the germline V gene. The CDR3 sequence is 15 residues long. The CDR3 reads CASSQRARNPDTQYF. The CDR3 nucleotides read TGTGCCAGCAGCCAGCGGGCTAGAAACCCAGATACGCAGTATTTT.

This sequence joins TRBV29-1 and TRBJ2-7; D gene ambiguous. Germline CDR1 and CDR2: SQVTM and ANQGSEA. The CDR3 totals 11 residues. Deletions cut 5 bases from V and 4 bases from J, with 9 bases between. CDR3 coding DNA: TGCAGCGTTACCTTCGGGTACGAGCAGTACTTC. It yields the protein CSVTFGYEQYF.

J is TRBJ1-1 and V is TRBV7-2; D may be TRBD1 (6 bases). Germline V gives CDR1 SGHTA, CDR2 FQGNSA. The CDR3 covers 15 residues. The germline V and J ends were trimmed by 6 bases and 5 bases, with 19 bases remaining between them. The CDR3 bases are TGTGCCAGCAGACGAGGGGGGGGGAGTGGGACTGAAGCTTTCTTT. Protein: CASRRGGGSGTEAFF. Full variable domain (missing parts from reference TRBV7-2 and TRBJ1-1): GAGVSQSPSNKVTEKGKDVELRCDPISGHTALYWYRQSLGQGLEFLIYFQGNSAPDKSGLPSDRFSAERTGGSVSTLTIQRTQQEDSAVYLCASRRGGGSGTEAFFGQGTRLTVV.

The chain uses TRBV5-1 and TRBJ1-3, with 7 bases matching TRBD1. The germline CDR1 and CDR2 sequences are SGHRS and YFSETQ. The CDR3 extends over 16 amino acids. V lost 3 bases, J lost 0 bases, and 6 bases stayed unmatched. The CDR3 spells CASSWDSFSSGNTIYF. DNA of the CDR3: TGCGCCAGCAGCTGGGACAGTTTTAGCTCTGGAAACACCATATATTTT. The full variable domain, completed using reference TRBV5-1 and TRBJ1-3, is KAGVTQTPRYLIKTRGQQVTLSCSPISGHRSVSWYQQTPGQGLQFLFEYFSETQRNKGNFPGRFSGRQFSNSRSEMNVSTLELGDSALYLCASSWDSFSSGNTIYFGEGSWLTVV.

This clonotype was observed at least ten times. The CDR3 nucleotides are TGTGCCAGCAGTGTGGGAATGGCGAACACTGAAGCTTTCTTT. It specifies CASSVGMANTEAFF. The chain employs TRBV6-1 and TRBJ1-1; D remains unclear. Trimming took off 4 bases at V and 1 base at J, with 10 bases between the two ends. The CDR3 runs to 14 residues. Germline CDR1 and CDR2: MNHNS and SASEGT.

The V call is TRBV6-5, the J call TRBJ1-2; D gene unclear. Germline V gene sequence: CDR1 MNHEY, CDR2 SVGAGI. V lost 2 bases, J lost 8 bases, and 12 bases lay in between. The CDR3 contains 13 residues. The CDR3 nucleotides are TGTGCCAGCAGTTACGGGCGGTCTATGGGCTACACCTTC. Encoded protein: CASSYGRSMGYTF.

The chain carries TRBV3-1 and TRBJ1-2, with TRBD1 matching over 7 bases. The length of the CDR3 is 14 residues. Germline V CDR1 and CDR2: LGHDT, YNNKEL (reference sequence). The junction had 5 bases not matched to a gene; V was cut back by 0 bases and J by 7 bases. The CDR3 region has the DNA TGTGCCAGCAGCCAAGATGGACAGGTGCGTGGCTACACCTTC. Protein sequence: CASSQDGQVRGYTF.